Below, 14 T cell receptor beta chains from the same sample are listed, as sequenced in a study of blood T cell repertoires in COVID-19. Clones were sequenced by immunoSEQ multiplex PCR, and TCRdb holds only the in-frame ones, with some missing. The sample lists 50,000 to 70,000 clones; approximately 90% were seen once. Sequencing used peripheral blood. Receptors originate from a human donor with active COVID-19. The donor label of this sample is uncertain.

The count of this clone is one. The chain joins TRBV24-1 to TRBJ1-2, with D perhaps TRBD1 (5 bases). CDR1 KGHDR and CDR2 SFDVKD come from the germline V gene. The CDR3 spans 14 residues. V gave up 4 bases and J gave up 2 bases, with 10 bases separating them. CDR3 amino acids: CATSEPTVNYGYTF. CDR3 DNA: TGTGCCACCAGTGAGCCGACAGTGAACTATGGCTACACCTTC.

The V and J genes are TRBV6-5 and TRBJ2-2; possibly TRBD2 for D (5 bases). CDR3 length: 14 residues. With 8 bases removed from V and 5 bases from J, the gap between germline ends came to 15 bases. Germline V gives CDR1 MNHEY, CDR2 SVGAGI. The CDR3 region has the DNA TGTGCCAGCGGGAGAGATATAGTGACCGGGGAGCTGTTTTTT. Encoded protein: CASGRDIVTGELFF.

The V gene is TRBV5-5, the J gene TRBJ2-7; 13 nucleotides match TRBD2. Per germline, CDR1 SGHKS and CDR2 YYEKEE (reference sequence). With 3 bases clipped from V and 4 bases from J, the junction kept 1 base outside the gene matches. The CDR3 loop spans 14 amino acids. The CDR3 DNA reads TGTGCCAGCAGCTGGACTAGCGGGAGTTACGAGCAGTACTTC. Translated, it gives CASSWTSGSYEQYF. Full variable domain (remainder filled in from reference TRBV5-5 and TRBJ2-7): DAGVTQSPTHLIKTRGQQVTLRCSPISGHKSVSWYQQVLGQGPQFIFQYYEKEERGRGNFPDRFSARQFPNYSSELNVNALLLGDSALYLCASSWTSGSYEQYFGPGTRLTVT.

This chain connects TRBV28 to TRBJ1-4; TRBD1 matches 8 bases. From germline, CDR1 is MDHEN and CDR2 SYDVKM. With 2 bases clipped from V and 5 bases from J, the junction kept 7 bases outside the gene matches. This CDR3 has 16 residues. CDR3 nucleotides: TGTGCCAGCAGTTTACGGGCGACAGGGGTGAATGAAAAACTGTTTTTT. Translation: CASSLRATGVNEKLFF.

The CDR3 nucleotides read TGCGCCAGCAGCCAAGATTTCGGGACCTACGAGCAGTACTTC. Protein product: CASSQDFGTYEQYF. The chain links TRBV4-3 to TRBJ2-7; the D gene is possibly TRBD2 (5 bases). The V and J ends lost 0 bases and 2 bases respectively, with 8 bases between them. This CDR3 is built from 14 residues. The V gene's germline CDR1 is LGHNA and CDR2 YSLEER.

This sequence joins TRBV6-1 and TRBJ1-2; 7 nucleotides align to TRBD1. Per germline, CDR1 MNHNS and CDR2 SASEGT. The CDR3 covers 14 residues. V lost 2 bases to trimming and J lost 8 bases; unmatched junction nucleotides: 8. Here the CDR3 reads CASSERRTGSGYTF. In DNA form, the CDR3 reads TGTGCCAGCAGTGAAAGAAGGACAGGCAGCGGCTACACCTTC.

The chain has TRBV6-5 and TRBJ2-3; the D is unclear. Deletions cut 6 bases from V and 2 bases from J, with 12 bases between. This CDR3 has 14 residues. Germline lookup yields CDR1 MNHEY and CDR2 SVGAGI. CDR3 nucleotides: TGTGCCAGCAGGGCTTATGATCCCACAGATACGCAGTATTTT. It yields the protein CASRAYDPTDTQYF.

V usage is TRBV7-2 and J usage is TRBJ2-7; TRBD2 matches 10 bases. Germline V gives CDR1 SGHTA, CDR2 FQGNSA. The CDR3 is 15 amino acids. Trimming took 5 bases from V and 0 from J; bases not matched to a gene: 4. The DNA for the CDR3 is TGTGCCAGCAGCCAGGTAGCGGGAGGCTCCTACGAGCAGTACTTC. Translated, it gives CASSQVAGGSYEQYF.

V usage is TRBV20-1 and J usage is TRBJ1-3; tentative D call: TRBD1 (6 bases). The germline V gene encodes CDR1 DFQATT and CDR2 SNEGSKA (reference sequence). There are 15 residues in the CDR3. Trimming shortened V by 3 bases and J by 0 bases, and 12 bases separated the two germline ends. This chain's CDR3 is CSASTGPTSGNTIYF. CDR3 DNA sequence: TGCAGTGCTAGTACAGGGCCGACCTCTGGAAACACCATATATTTT.

The chain couples TRBV3-1 (or the pseudogene TRBV3-2) to TRBJ2-2; TRBD2 agrees at 8 bases. Germline assignment: CDR1 LGHDT and CDR2 YNNKEL (reference sequence). This CDR3 has 16 residues. After removal of 2 bases from V and 7 bases from J, the junction contained 9 bases not matched to a gene. Written as DNA, the CDR3 is TGTGCCAGCAGCCAACCGAGCGGGGGCTCCCTCGGGGAGCTGTTTTTT. Its translation: CASSQPSGGSLGELFF.

The chain joins TRBV7-9 to TRBJ1-2; 8 bases line up with TRBD1. The CDR3 runs 14 residues. Germline loops: CDR1 SEHNR, CDR2 FQNEAQ (reference sequence). The J segment lost 8 bases and the V segment lost 5 bases, leaving 10 bases of the junction unmatched. The CDR3 DNA follows: TGTGCCAGCAGCCCCCGGACAGGGAGGGAAGGCTACACCTTC. It encodes CASSPRTGREGYTF. The complete variable domain, with remaining parts taken from reference TRBV7-9 and TRBJ1-2, reads DTGVSQNPRHKITKRGQNVTFRCDPISEHNRLYWYRQTLGQGPEFLTYFQNEAQLEKSRLLSDRFSAERPKGSFSTLEIQRTEQGDSAMYLCASSPRTGREGYTFGSGTRLTVV.

This clone was seen a single time. The CDR3 sequence: CASSFSADEQFF. CDR3 bases: TGTGCCAGCAGTTTTAGTGCGGATGAGCAGTTCTTC. The V call is TRBV12-3 or TRBV12-4, the J call TRBJ2-1; no clear D gene. The CDR3 loop spans 12 amino acids. V dropped 3 bases and J dropped 8 bases, with 8 bases sitting between them.

The V call is TRBV6-5, the J call TRBJ2-7; 7 bases line up with TRBD2. Germline loops: CDR1 MNHEY, CDR2 SVGAGI. The length of the CDR3 is 14 residues. The J segment lost 2 bases and the V segment lost 3 bases, leaving 4 bases of the junction unmatched. In DNA, the CDR3 is TGTGCCAGCAGTTATGGGGGGGTACCCTACGAGCAGTACTTC. Residues: CASSYGGVPYEQYF.

In its sample, this clone was seen a few times. The gene calls are TRBV6-5 and TRBJ1-5; unclear D gene. This CDR3 region has 15 residues. The germline V gene has CDR1 MNHEY and CDR2 SVGAGI. V gave up 4 bases and J gave up 0 bases, with 10 bases separating them. The CDR3 loop is CASSSDTNSNQPQHF. CDR3 in DNA: TGTGCCAGCAGTTCGGATACTAATAGCAATCAGCCCCAGCATTTT.